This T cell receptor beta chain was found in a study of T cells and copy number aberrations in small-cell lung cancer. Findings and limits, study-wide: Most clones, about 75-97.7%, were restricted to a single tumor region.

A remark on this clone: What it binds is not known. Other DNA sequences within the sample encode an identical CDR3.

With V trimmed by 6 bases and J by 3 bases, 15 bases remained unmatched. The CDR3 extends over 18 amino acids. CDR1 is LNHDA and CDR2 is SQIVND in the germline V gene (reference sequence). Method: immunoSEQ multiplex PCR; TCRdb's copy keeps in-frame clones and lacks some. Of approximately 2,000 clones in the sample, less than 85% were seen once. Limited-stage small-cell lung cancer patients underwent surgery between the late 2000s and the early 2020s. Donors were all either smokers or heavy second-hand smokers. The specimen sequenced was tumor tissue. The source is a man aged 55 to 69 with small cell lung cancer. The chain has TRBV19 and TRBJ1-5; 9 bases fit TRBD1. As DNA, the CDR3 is TGTGCCAGTAGCCCCGGGACAGGGACTGTGAGTATCAATCAGCCCCAGCATTTT. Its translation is CASSPGTGTVSINQPQHF.